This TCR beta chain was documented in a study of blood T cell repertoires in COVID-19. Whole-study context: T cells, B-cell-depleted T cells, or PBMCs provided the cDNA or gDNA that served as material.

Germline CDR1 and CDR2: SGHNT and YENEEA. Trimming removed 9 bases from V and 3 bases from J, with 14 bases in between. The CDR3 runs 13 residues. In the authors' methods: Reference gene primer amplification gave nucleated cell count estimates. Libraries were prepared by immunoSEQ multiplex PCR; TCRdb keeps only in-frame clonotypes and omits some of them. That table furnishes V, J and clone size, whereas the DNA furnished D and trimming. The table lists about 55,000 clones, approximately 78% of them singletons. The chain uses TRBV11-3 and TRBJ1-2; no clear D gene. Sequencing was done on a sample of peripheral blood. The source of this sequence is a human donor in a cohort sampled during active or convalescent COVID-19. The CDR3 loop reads CARREGSDYGYTF. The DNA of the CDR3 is TGTGCCAGGAGGGAAGGGTCCGACTATGGCTACACCTTC.